Following are 24 T cell receptor beta chains from one sample sequenced in a study of blood T cell repertoires in COVID-19. The protocol was immunoSEQ multiplex PCR, while the TCRdb copy is restricted to in-frame clones and leaves out a portion. The data show some 100,000 clones, with around nine tenths seen just once and 10% held by the top ten. Sequencing used peripheral blood. These receptors were taken from a man aged 50-59 years with acute or convalescent COVID-19.

V usage is TRBV5-5 and J usage is TRBJ1-4, with D possibly TRBD1 on 6 matching bases. Germline CDR1 is SGHKS and CDR2 is YYEKEE (reference sequence). This CDR3 region has 16 residues. V lost 0 bases and J lost 9, with 18 bases in between. The CDR3 spells CASSLVSGTLMKKLFF. The CDR3 nucleotides are TGTGCCAGCAGCTTGGTGTCAGGGACATTGATGAAAAAACTGTTTTTT.

The gene calls are TRBV23-1 and TRBJ1-5; 7 bases align to TRBD1. TRBV23-1 is classed as an ORF, of uncertain function. The CDR3 is 17 residues long. Losses at the gene ends were 0 bases for V and 4 bases for J; bases not matched to a gene: 9. As DNA, the CDR3 is TGCGCCAGCAGTCAATCAGGGGGCAGGGCTGGAAATCAGCCCCAGCATTTT. Residues: CASSQSGGRAGNQPQHF.

J is TRBJ1-2 and V is TRBV7-2; 8 bases map to TRBD1. This CDR3 contains 14 residues. Germline V gene lookup returns CDR1 SGHTA and CDR2 FQGNSA. The junction had 8 bases not matched to a gene; V was cut back by 5 bases and J by 6 bases. The CDR3 loop is CASSPLTGGDGYTF. CDR3 DNA: TGTGCCAGCAGCCCCTTAACAGGGGGTGATGGCTACACCTTC.

V is TRBV24-1 and J is TRBJ2-1, with 12 bases lining up with TRBD2. Germline CDR1 KGHDR, CDR2 SFDVKD. This CDR3 region has 18 residues. J lost 7 bases, V lost 3 bases, and 12 bases had no gene match. CDR3 sequence (DNA): TGTGCCACCAGTGATCGACCTGGACTAGCGGGATCAATTAATGAGCAGTTCTTC. This encodes CATSDRPGLAGSINEQFF.

The gene calls are TRBV7-9 and TRBJ2-1, with TRBD1 matching over 9 bases. The CDR3 is 14 residues long. Germline V lookup: CDR1 SEHNR, CDR2 FQNEAQ (reference sequence). V gave up 5 bases and J gave up 4 bases; unmatched junction bases: 3. The CDR3 reads CASSTGQGYNEQFF. In nucleotides, the CDR3 is TGTGCCAGCAGCACGGGACAGGGTTACAATGAGCAGTTCTTC.

The rearrangement joins TRBV5-6 to TRBJ2-7, with 11 bases fitting TRBD2. The V and J ends lost 0 bases and 9 bases, in that order; junction bases with no gene match: 5. Germline CDR1 reads SGHDT; CDR2 reads YYEEEE. There are 14 residues in the CDR3. The CDR3 spells CASSLGLAGGRQYF. DNA for the CDR3: TGTGCCAGCAGCTTGGGGCTAGCGGGAGGAAGGCAGTACTTC.

This clone was recorded only once. V usage is TRBV29-1 and J usage is TRBJ2-7, with unresolved D. This CDR3 is built from 12 residues. V shed 7 bases and J shed 2 bases, with 12 bases lying between them. Germline-derived CDR1 and CDR2 are SQVTM and ANQGSEA. This CDR3 is CSALRGAYEQYF. The CDR3 region has the DNA TGCAGCGCCCTCCGAGGAGCCTACGAGCAGTACTTC.

The chain couples TRBV19 to TRBJ1-2, with 8 bases aligning to TRBD1. CDR1 and CDR2 from the germline V gene are LNHDA and SQIVND (reference sequence). This CDR3 has 13 residues. Trimming at V came to 5 bases and at J to 3 bases, leaving 2 bases not matched to a gene. This chain's CDR3 is CASSPTGDYGYTF. In nucleotides, the CDR3 is TGTGCCAGTAGTCCGACAGGGGACTATGGCTACACCTTC.

The chain carries TRBV19 and TRBJ1-2, with D uncertain. The CDR3 extends over 12 amino acids. Germline V gene lookup returns CDR1 LNHDA and CDR2 SQIVND (reference sequence). Trimming shortened V by 6 bases and J by 3 bases, and 8 bases separated the two germline ends. This CDR3 is CASRGPDYGYTF. CDR3 DNA sequence: TGTGCCAGTAGGGGCCCCGACTATGGCTACACCTTC.

The V call is TRBV3-1 (or the pseudogene TRBV3-2), the J call TRBJ2-2; 7 bases agree with TRBD1. Germline V CDR1 and CDR2: LGHDT, YNNKEL (reference sequence). CDR3 length: 15 residues. The trim removed 5 bases at V and 5 bases at J, leaving 8 bases unmatched. The CDR3, as DNA: TGTGCCAGCAGCGCACAGGGGCCGGGGACCGGGGAGCTGTTTTTT. As protein: CASSAQGPGTGELFF.

The CDR3 DNA sequence: TGTGCCAGCAGCCACAGGGGACACACCTTC. This encodes CASSHRGHTF. The V gene is TRBV28, the J gene TRBJ1-2; 7 bases line up with TRBD1. Trimming cost V 6 bases and J 12 bases; bases outside gene matches: 4. This CDR3 contains 10 residues. Per germline, CDR1 MDHEN and CDR2 SYDVKM.

V gene TRBV7-3 combines with J gene TRBJ1-3; maybe TRBD1 (6 bases). V was pared by 5 bases and J by 0 bases, with 14 bases between. The CDR3 totals 16 residues. Germline V gives CDR1 SGHTA, CDR2 FQGTGA. DNA for the CDR3: TGTGCCAGCAGCCTACAACAGGGCCTCTCTGGAAACACCATATATTTT. Its translation is CASSLQQGLSGNTIYF.

This chain connects TRBV5-1 to TRBJ2-1, with D possibly matching TRBD2 (6 bases). Trimming removed 5 bases from V and 3 bases from J, with 12 bases in between. Germline V lookup: CDR1 SGHRS, CDR2 YFSETQ. This CDR3 has 14 amino acids. The CDR3: CASSAGSYYNEQFF. The CDR3 nucleotides are TGCGCCAGCAGTGCGGGGTCGTACTACAATGAGCAGTTCTTC.

This clone was counted a single time. V gene TRBV10-2 combines with J gene TRBJ1-6; TRBD1 might be the D (5 bases). Trimming took off 7 bases at V and 0 bases at J, with 28 bases between the two ends. Germline V lookup: CDR1 WSHSY, CDR2 SAAADI. This CDR3 has 21 residues. The CDR3 coding sequence is TGCGCCAGCAAGGGGAACCCGAGCGGGACCTGGGGGAGCTCCTATAATTCACCCCTCCACTTT. It is translated as CASKGNPSGTWGSSYNSPLHF.

J is TRBJ1-1 and V is TRBV9; D is perhaps TRBD1 (5 bases). Germline lookup yields CDR1 SGDLS and CDR2 YYNGEE. Trimming removed 0 bases from V and 4 bases from J, with 13 bases in between. The CDR3 length is 15 residues. CDR3 residues: CASSVDGASLTEAFF. The DNA of the CDR3 is TGTGCCAGCAGCGTAGATGGGGCGTCCCTCACTGAAGCTTTCTTT.

This rearrangement joins TRBV29-1 to TRBJ2-7, with D possibly being TRBD1 (6 bases). CDR1 is SQVTM, CDR2 ANQGSEA, per germline. This CDR3 comprises 13 residues. Trimming removed 4 bases from V and 6 bases from J, with 16 bases in between. Here the CDR3 reads CSVGQASWGEQYF. The CDR3 nucleotides read TGCAGCGTTGGACAGGCCAGTTGGGGCGAGCAGTACTTC.

The genes are TRBV7-9 and TRBJ2-1; D gene uncertain. This CDR3 contains 12 residues. Germline V gene data show CDR1 as SEHNR and CDR2 as FQNEAQ (reference sequence). The V gene lost 2 bases and the J gene lost 12 bases, with 11 bases spanning the gap. CDR3 protein: CASSLSTEGQFF. The CDR3 DNA follows: TGTGCCAGCAGCTTAAGTACAGAAGGGCAGTTCTTC.

The chain has TRBV11-3 and TRBJ2-3; TRBD1 is a possible D gene (5 bases). Germline loops: CDR1 SGHNT, CDR2 YENEEA. Trimming left V 4 bases short and J 0 bases short, with 11 bases between. This CDR3 region has 15 residues. The CDR3 protein is CASSYDSSSTDTQYF. For the CDR3, the DNA is TGTGCCAGCAGCTACGACAGTTCTAGCACAGATACGCAGTATTTT.

The CDR3: CASSLGLAGTQYF. For the CDR3, the DNA is TGCGCCAGCAGCCTGGGACTAGCGGGAACGCAGTATTTT. The chain carries TRBV5-1 and TRBJ2-3; 13 bases line up with TRBD2. The CDR3 is made up of 13 amino acids. After removal of 4 bases from V and 9 bases from J, the junction contained 2 bases not matched to a gene. Germline V lookup: CDR1 SGHRS, CDR2 YFSETQ.

The chain combines TRBV18 with TRBJ2-7; the match to TRBD1 covers 7 bases. The length of the CDR3 is 13 residues. The V gene end was trimmed by 10 bases and the J gene end by 2 bases; junction bases not matched to a gene: 8. Germline loops: CDR1 KGHSH, CDR2 LQKENI. CDR3: CATADRRTYEQYF. The CDR3 DNA reads TGTGCCACCGCGGACAGGAGAACCTACGAGCAGTACTTC.

The chain is built from TRBV25-1 and TRBJ1-2; 7 nucleotides match TRBD1. Germline lookup yields CDR1 MGHDK and CDR2 SYGVNS. This CDR3 region has 16 residues. Unmatched junction bases numbered 10, after V lost 3 bases and J lost 3 bases. The CDR3 here is CASSDSGGMGDYGYTF. CDR3 DNA: TGTGCCAGCAGTGACTCAGGGGGGATGGGGGACTATGGCTACACCTTC.

V usage is TRBV30 and J usage is TRBJ2-1, with 8 positions matching TRBD2. The length of the CDR3 is 14 residues. V was pared by 6 bases and J by 7 bases, with 11 bases of the junction left unmatched. Germline CDR1 and CDR2: GTSNPN and SVGIG (reference sequence). The CDR3 reads CACRSGRRGNEQFF. In nucleotides, the CDR3 is TGTGCCTGCCGAAGCGGGAGAAGGGGTAATGAGCAGTTCTTC. The complete variable domain, with remaining parts taken from reference TRBV30 and TRBJ2-1, reads SQTIHQWPATLVQPVGSPLSLECTVEGTSNPNLYWYRQAAGRGLQLLFYSVGIGQISSEVPQNLSASRPQDRQFILSSKKLLLSDSGFYLCACRSGRRGNEQFFGPGTRLTVL.

This chain joins TRBV6-1 and TRBJ2-2, with TRBD1 identical over 8 bases. Germline CDR1 is MNHNS and CDR2 is SASEGT. The CDR3 sequence is 14 residues long. V lost 2 bases, J lost 7 bases, and 3 bases stayed unmatched. CDR3 DNA sequence: TGTGCCAGCAGTGAACCAGGGGGCATCGGGGAGCTGTTTTTT. It codes for CASSEPGGIGELFF.

This chain uses TRBV5-4 with TRBJ2-3; 7 bases fit TRBD1. V was pared by 2 bases and J by 1 base, with 1 base of the junction left unmatched. CDR1 SGHNT and CDR2 YYREEE come from the germline V gene (reference sequence). The CDR3 consists of 14 residues. This chain's CDR3 is CASSFGTGTDTQYF. The CDR3 nucleotides read TGTGCCAGCAGCTTTGGGACAGGCACAGATACGCAGTATTTT.